This TCR beta chain was observed in a study of T cell repertoires in cytomegalovirus infection. Whole-study context: Through public TCR beta signatures, both CMV infection and matching HLA type were indicated. Study conclusions and caveats: Predominance within the ex vivo response was attributable to HLA-C-restricted CMV-specific TCR beta clonotypes. Summed frequency of shared TCR beta families picked out CMV carriers who also had the relevant HLA.

CDR3 length: 13 amino acids. V was shortened by 2 bases and J by 7 bases, with 9 bases between the two germline ends. Germline CDR1 is LGHNT and CDR2 is FRNRAP. TCRdb reprocessed the reads via MiXCR and lists one record per CDR3 protein. The sample carries about 140,000 distinct CDR3 sequences, approximately 5.9% recorded once. This clonotype showed up just a few times. Its antigen is currently unknown. The rearrangement joins TRBV12-5 to TRBJ2-1; D is unresolved. The sequence was obtained from a human donor in good health (CMV status not recorded). Some clones in this sample may be carry-over from other donors' samples. Sample: PBMCs. CDR3 loop: CASGLSLGNEQFF. CDR3 nucleotides: TGTGCTAGTGGTTTGTCGCTCGGGAATGAGCAGTTCTTC.